These 20 T cell receptor beta chains were sequenced from one sample in a study of blood T cells in healthy people across ages. Primers used in a second PCR of about 6 to 11 cycles were a sample-barcoded 5' primer and a J-beta primer mix. TCRdb re-derived calls from the 5' RACE reads in MiXCR, one entry per CDR3 protein. Of about 640,000 distinct CDR3 sequences in the sample, around 41% were seen once. What was sequenced was blood. These receptors all stem from an elderly man in good health.

Note on this clonotype: This may be a read error: a much more frequent sequence differs by one nucleotide. V and J are TRBV6-2 or TRBV6-3 and TRBJ2-4; tentatively, D is TRBD1 (6 bases). The CDR3 contains 18 residues. The germline gives CDR1 MNHEY, CDR2 SVGEGT. CDR3 DNA: TGTGCCAGCAGTAGAGACAGGAACCAGGGCATGGCCAAAAACATTCAGGACTTC. Its translation: CASSRDRNQGMAKNIQDF.

The chain carries TRBV20-1 and TRBJ1-3; the match to TRBD1 covers 9 bases. With V trimmed by 0 bases and J by 4 bases, 7 bases remained unmatched. Germline V gene sequence: CDR1 DFQATT, CDR2 SNEGSKA (reference sequence). This CDR3 region has 16 residues. CDR3 bases: TGCAGTGCTAGAGATTCCGGACAGGGGCTGGGAAACACCATATATTTT. It is translated as CSARDSGQGLGNTIYF.

This clonotype was counted at least ten times. This rearrangement joins TRBV7-2 to TRBJ1-4; the match to TRBD1 covers 7 bases. In germline, CDR1 is SGHTA, CDR2 FQGNSA. CDR3 length equals 16 residues. V lost 4 bases, J lost 5 bases, and 10 bases stayed unmatched. The CDR3 DNA reads TGTGCCAGCAGCTCACATGCCGGGACAGAGAATGAAAAACTGTTTTTT. Residues: CASSSHAGTENEKLFF. Supplemented by reference TRBV7-2 and TRBJ1-4, the full variable domain reads GAGVSQSPSNKVTEKGKDVELRCDPISGHTALYWYRQSLGQGLEFLIYFQGNSAPDKSGLPSDRFSAERTGGSVSTLTIQRTQQEDSAVYLCASSSHAGTENEKLFFGSGTQLSVL.

Notes on this clonotype: No conserved phenylalanine or tryptophan is present at the end of the CDR3, so a read error is the likely explanation. J is TRBJ2-7 and V is TRBV6-5; 7 positions agree with TRBD1. The CDR3 is 12 residues long. The germline CDR1 and CDR2 sequences are MNHEY and SVGAGI. Germline trimming cut 8 bases from V and 0 bases from J; bases unmatched to any gene: 1. The CDR3 bases are TGTGCCAGCCGGGACAGCTCCTACGAGCAGTACTTA. Its protein is CASRDSSYEQYL.

On this clonotype: At one boundary the junction diverges from the germline segment, which might be a read error. V and J are TRBV29-1 and TRBJ2-5, with a tentative D call TRBD1 (5 bases). Germline V CDR1 and CDR2: SQVTM, ANQGSEA. The CDR3 totals 12 residues. CDR3 protein: CSVAGGQETRYF. As DNA, the CDR3 is TGCAGCGTTGCAGGCGGACAAGAGACCCGGTACTTC.

The chain combines TRBV6-1 with TRBJ2-1, with 7 bases aligning to TRBD1. CDR1 is MNHNS, CDR2 SASEGT, per germline. The CDR3 length is 17 residues. V was clipped by 7 bases and J by 1 base; unmatched bases: 13. The CDR3 region is CASTRTWDSESYNEQFF. CDR3 nucleotides: TGTGCCAGCACCCGAACCTGGGACAGCGAATCCTACAATGAGCAGTTCTTC.

J is TRBJ1-1 and V is TRBV2; the D gene is possibly TRBD1 (6 bases). Trimming left V 1 base short and J 5 bases short, with 14 bases between. CDR1 is SNHLY and CDR2 is FYNNEI in the germline V gene. This CDR3 has 15 amino acids. This CDR3 reads CASSEEGHRGTEAFF. For the CDR3, the DNA is TGTGCCAGCAGTGAAGAGGGACACCGTGGGACTGAAGCTTTCTTT.

This clonotype occurred a few times. The rearrangement links TRBV28 to TRBJ2-7; the D call may be TRBD1 or TRBD2 (5 bases each). Trimming took 3 bases from V and 2 from J, leaving 17 bases between them. The germline V gene encodes CDR1 MDHEN and CDR2 SYDVKM. CDR3 length: 16 amino acids. The CDR3 loop is CASSFGMGDITYEQYF. Written as DNA, the CDR3 is TGTGCCAGCAGTTTCGGAATGGGGGATATTACCTACGAGCAGTACTTC.

The V and J genes are TRBV27 and TRBJ1-1, with D unresolved. Deletions cut 8 bases from V and 4 bases from J, with 17 bases between. Germline CDR1 reads MNHEY; CDR2 reads SMNVEV (reference sequence). The CDR3 covers 14 residues. CDR3 bases: TGTGCCAGCTGGCCCCCGAGGAGTGCCACTGAAGCTTTCTTT. Translation gives CASWPPRSATEAFF.

As concerns this clonotype: A read error may be the cause here, since a much bigger clone is one base away. The rearrangement joins TRBV20-1 to TRBJ2-1; D may be TRBD1 (6 bases). Per germline, CDR1 DFQATT and CDR2 SNEGSKA (reference sequence). The V and J ends lost 3 bases and 10 bases respectively, with 16 bases between them. The CDR3 is 13 residues long. In DNA, the CDR3 is TGCAGTGCTAGCGCACCAGGGGCCTACGAGCAGTTCTTC. It encodes CSASAPGAYEQFF.

The chain links TRBV10-3 to TRBJ1-2; no definite D call. CDR1 and CDR2 (germline): ENHRY, SYGVKD. V lost 2 bases to trimming and J lost 1 base, with 8 bases between them. The CDR3 extends over 14 amino acids. CDR3 protein: CAISEGVSNYGYTF. The CDR3 DNA reads TGTGCCATCAGTGAGGGTGTCAGTAACTATGGCTACACCTTC.

The gene calls are TRBV10-1 and TRBJ2-7, with D perhaps being TRBD1 or TRBD2 (5 bases each). CDR1 and CDR2 from the germline V gene are WNHNN and SYGVQD (reference sequence). The CDR3 sequence is 14 residues long. V was clipped by 5 bases and J by 8 bases, with 19 bases between them. The CDR3, as DNA: TGCGCCAGCAGTCGGGACCCAAGATCGCGCAAGCAGTACTTC. It codes for CASSRDPRSRKQYF.

CDR3 sequence: CASSQDASGRAYNEQFF. The CDR3 DNA reads as TGCGCCAGCAGCCAAGATGCTAGCGGGAGAGCCTACAATGAGCAGTTCTTC. The chain combines TRBV4-3 with TRBJ2-1, with 10 bases lining up with TRBD2. The germline CDR1 and CDR2 sequences are LGHNA and YSLEER. The CDR3 sequence is 17 residues long. V trimming: 0 bases; J trimming: 2 bases; junction bases outside the gene matches: 4.

J is TRBJ1-2 and V is TRBV6-5; D is unresolved. CDR3 size: 13 residues. Germline CDR1 MNHEY, CDR2 SVGAGI. Trimming stripped 5 bases from V and 8 bases from J, with 15 bases between. CDR3 DNA: TGTGCCAGCAGTCCGACACTTCTCCGGGGCTACACCTTC. Its protein is CASSPTLLRGYTF.

The chain couples TRBV5-4 to TRBJ1-4; D is unresolved. The V gene lost 3 bases and the J gene lost 5 bases, with 14 bases spanning the gap. Germline lookup yields CDR1 SGHNT and CDR2 YYREEE (reference sequence). CDR3 length: 15 residues. Here the CDR3 reads CASSSDLGRNEKLFF. CDR3 bases: TGTGCCAGCAGCTCGGACTTGGGGAGGAATGAAAAACTGTTTTTT.

This chain connects TRBV5-4 to TRBJ2-3; D is perhaps TRBD1 (5 bases). Germline V gene sequence: CDR1 SGHNT, CDR2 YYREEE (reference sequence). The CDR3 sequence is 13 residues long. Trimming left V 3 bases short and J 5 bases short, with 10 bases between. The CDR3 sequence is CASSSRDRDTQYF. CDR3 sequence (DNA): TGTGCCAGCAGCTCCAGAGACAGAGATACGCAGTATTTT.

The rearrangement uses TRBV6-1 and TRBJ2-5; the match to TRBD2 covers 11 bases. Judging by the DNA end, TRBJ2-7 fits better; the J call may be wrong. Germline assignment: CDR1 MNHNS and CDR2 SASEGT. The CDR3 loop spans 14 amino acids. CDR3 sequence reads: CASSSSGRFNEQYF. The CDR3, as DNA: TGTGCCAGCAGTTCTAGCGGGAGGTTCAACGAGCAGTACTTC.

Regarding this clonotype: One end of the junction is discordant with germline, which a read error may explain. The rearrangement joins TRBV10-2 to TRBJ2-5; TRBD2 agrees at 10 bases. Germline lookup yields CDR1 WSHSY and CDR2 SAAADI. CDR3 length: 16 amino acids. The CDR3 reads CANSPLAGGINNEQYF. The CDR3 DNA reads as TGCGCCAACAGTCCTTTAGCGGGGGGTATAAACAATGAGCAGTACTTC.

This clonotype has only a few counts. The chain joins TRBV20-1 to TRBJ1-1; 7 nucleotides agree with TRBD1. CDR1 is DFQATT, CDR2 SNEGSKA, per germline (reference sequence). V was pared by 6 bases and J by 1 base, with 5 bases of the junction left unmatched. CDR3 length: 13 amino acids. The CDR3 DNA reads TGCAGTGCCACCGACAGGGAGAACACTGAAGCTTTCTTT. It codes for CSATDRENTEAFF.

V is TRBV4-3 and J is TRBJ1-1, with 9 bases identical to TRBD1. Germline loops: CDR1 LGHNA, CDR2 YSLEER. The CDR3 is made up of 15 amino acids. J was trimmed by 0 bases and V by 4 bases; bases with no gene match: 3. CDR3 coding DNA: TGCGCCAGCAGCCTTCGACAGGGGGTGAACACTGAAGCTTTCTTT. Its translation: CASSLRQGVNTEAFF.